This T cell receptor (beta chain) is drawn from a study of shared clonotypes between healthy human individuals. Sequenced by immunoSEQ multiplex PCR; TCRdb stores in-frame clones only, minus some. The sample gives more than 2 million clones, roughly 94% of which show up once; roughly 0.13% is in the top ten. Per germline, CDR1 SNHLY and CDR2 FYNNEI. V gave up 1 base and J gave up 4 bases, with 8 bases separating them. CDR3 length: 15 residues. Sequenced: naive CD4+ T cells sorted from blood. The subset is: CD45RA+ positively selected. The genes are TRBV2 and TRBJ2-6; the D is unclear. The sequence was obtained from a man younger than 35 in good health. The CDR3: CASSEEGRGANVLTF. In DNA, the CDR3 is TGTGCCAGCAGTGAAGAGGGCCGGGGGGCCAACGTCCTGACTTTC.